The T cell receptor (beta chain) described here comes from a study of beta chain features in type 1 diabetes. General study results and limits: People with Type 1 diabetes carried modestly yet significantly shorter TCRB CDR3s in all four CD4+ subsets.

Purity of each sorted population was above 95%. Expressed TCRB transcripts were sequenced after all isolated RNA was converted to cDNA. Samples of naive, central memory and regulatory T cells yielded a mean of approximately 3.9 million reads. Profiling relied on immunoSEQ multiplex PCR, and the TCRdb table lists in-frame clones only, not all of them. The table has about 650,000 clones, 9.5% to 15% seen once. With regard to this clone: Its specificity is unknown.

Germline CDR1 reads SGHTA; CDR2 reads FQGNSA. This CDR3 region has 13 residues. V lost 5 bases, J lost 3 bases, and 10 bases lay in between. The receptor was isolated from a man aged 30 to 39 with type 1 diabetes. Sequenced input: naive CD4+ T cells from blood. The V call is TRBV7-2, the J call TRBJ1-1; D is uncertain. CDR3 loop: CASSAQEDTEAFF. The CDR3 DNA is TGTGCCAGCAGCGCCCAAGAGGACACTGAAGCTTTCTTT.